The 10 T cell receptor beta chains in this list originate from one sample, sequenced in a study of OX40 agonist ivuxolimab in advanced cancers. The table came from immunoSEQ multiplex PCR; TCRdb's copy has only in-frame clones and leaves some out. The sample lists some 74,000 clones; roughly 86% were seen once. The sequencing here drew on CD4+ or CD8+ T cells sorted from blood, taken in a trial of the OX40 agonist ivuxolimab. The receptors were gathered from an adult with an advanced solid tumor such as melanoma, head and neck, liver or kidney cancer.

V is TRBV5-1 and J is TRBJ2-1; 10 bases fit TRBD2. There are 18 residues in the CDR3. Germline CDR1 and CDR2: SGHRS and YFSETQ. Losses at the gene ends were 0 bases for V and 4 bases for J; bases not matched to a gene: 10. CDR3 region: CASSLDPQLAGQYNEQFF. CDR3 DNA sequence: TGCGCCAGCAGCTTGGACCCTCAACTAGCGGGGCAATACAATGAGCAGTTCTTC.

This clone has a handful of counts. V and J are TRBV7-8 and TRBJ2-1; D call uncertain. Trimming removed 3 bases at V and 1 base at J, with 7 bases between. Germline V gene lookup returns CDR1 SGHVS and CDR2 FQNEAQ. The CDR3 is 14 amino acids. CDR3 bases: TGTGCCAGCAGCTTCTGGGGTTCCTACAATGAGCAGTTCTTC. It encodes CASSFWGSYNEQFF.

The chain recombines TRBV19 with TRBJ1-2; a possible D gene is TRBD1 (6 bases). Between the trimmed V and J ends, which lost 11 bases and 6 bases, there was a span of 16 bases. The CDR3 loop spans 12 amino acids. In germline, CDR1 is LNHDA, CDR2 SQIVND (reference sequence). The CDR3 nucleotides are TGTGCCTGCGGGCCCAGGGGAGATGGCTACACCTTC. Amino acids: CACGPRGDGYTF.

In its sample, this clone was seen a few times. The gene calls are TRBV5-6 and TRBJ2-5; 7 positions match TRBD1. CDR1 is SGHDT, CDR2 YYEEEE, per germline. V gave up 2 bases and J gave up 1 base; unmatched junction bases: 2. The CDR3 is made up of 14 amino acids. The CDR3 nucleotides are TGTGCCAGCAGCTTAACAGGGGTCCAAGAGACCCAGTACTTC. This sequence encodes CASSLTGVQETQYF.

In its sample, this clone was seen once. The V and J genes are TRBV6-5 and TRBJ2-3; tentatively, D is TRBD2 (8 bases). CDR1 MNHEY and CDR2 SVGAGI come from the germline V gene. This CDR3 comprises 15 residues. Trimming stripped 6 bases from V and 6 bases from J, with 19 bases between. The CDR3 region is CASRRQGGRLDTQYF. The CDR3 nucleotides read TGTGCCAGCAGAAGACAGGGCGGGAGGTTGGATACGCAGTATTTT.

The chain is built from TRBV6-5 and TRBJ1-6, with 7 positions matching TRBD1. In germline, CDR1 is MNHEY, CDR2 SVGAGI. J lost 13 bases, V lost 5 bases, and 11 bases had no gene match. This CDR3 contains 14 residues. The CDR3 reads CASSGIGQANPLHF. CDR3 nucleotides: TGTGCCAGCAGTGGCATTGGACAGGCAAATCCCCTCCACTTT.

This chain joins TRBV28 and TRBJ1-3; no reliable D call. V was cut by 6 bases and J by 7 bases, with 7 bases left in between. This CDR3 region has 11 residues. Looked up from germline, CDR1 is MDHEN and CDR2 is SYDVKM. Here the CDR3 DNA reads TGTGCCAGCAGCTATCAGAACACCATATATTTT. Encoded protein: CASSYQNTIYF.

There are a few counts of this clone. This chain uses TRBV6-6 with TRBJ2-1, with D maybe TRBD1 (7 bases). The CDR3 covers 16 residues. V was shortened by 5 bases and J by 4 bases, with 18 bases between the two germline ends. Germline V gene lookup returns CDR1 MNHNY and CDR2 SVGAGI (reference sequence). This chain's CDR3 is CASSRRGQSLYNEQFF. The CDR3 DNA sequence: TGTGCCAGCAGTCGGAGGGGACAGTCCCTATACAATGAGCAGTTCTTC.

The V gene is TRBV18, the J gene TRBJ1-4; TRBD1 matches at 8 bases. Germline values: CDR1 KGHSH, CDR2 LQKENI. V shed 1 base, J shed 4 bases, and the junction held 2 bases outside the gene matches. CDR3 size: 15 residues. For the CDR3, the DNA is TGTGCCAGCTCACCACGACAGGGGATTAATGAAAAACTGTTTTTT. Translating gives CASSPRQGINEKLFF.

This chain joins TRBV7-9 and TRBJ1-6, with D possibly being TRBD1 (5 bases). Trimming took 5 bases from V and 5 from J, leaving 13 bases between them. This CDR3 is 15 amino acids long. CDR1 and CDR2 (germline): SEHNR, FQNEAQ (reference sequence). CDR3 amino acids: CASSPEGTDNSPLHF. CDR3 nucleotides: TGTGCCAGCAGCCCCGAGGGGACGGATAATTCACCCCTCCACTTT.